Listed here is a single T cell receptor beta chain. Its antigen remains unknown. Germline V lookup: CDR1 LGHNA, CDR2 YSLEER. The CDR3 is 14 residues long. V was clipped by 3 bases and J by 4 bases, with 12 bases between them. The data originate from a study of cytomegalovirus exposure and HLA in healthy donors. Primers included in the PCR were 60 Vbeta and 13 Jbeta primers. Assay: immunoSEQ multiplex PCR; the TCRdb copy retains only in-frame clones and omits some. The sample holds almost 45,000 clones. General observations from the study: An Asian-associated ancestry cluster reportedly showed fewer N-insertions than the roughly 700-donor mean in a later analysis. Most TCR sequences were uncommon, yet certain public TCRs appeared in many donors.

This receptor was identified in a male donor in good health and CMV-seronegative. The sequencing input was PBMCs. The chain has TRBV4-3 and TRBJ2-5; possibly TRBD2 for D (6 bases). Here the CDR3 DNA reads TGCGCCAGCAGCCAGACTAGGACCGGAGAGACCCAGTACTTC. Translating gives CASSQTRTGETQYF.